This T cell receptor (beta chain) was sequenced for a study of cytomegalovirus exposure and HLA in healthy donors. The study, taken as a whole, reports: HLA alleles showed associations with roughly 17,000 TCR beta sequences in a later analysis, at a 0.05 false discovery rate. An analysis done earlier found most TCR beta V segments productive about 90% or about 30% of the time.

A multiplex PCR was run with 60 Vbeta primers and 13 Jbeta primers. Only in-frame clones appear in the TCRdb table, and some are missing; sequencing was by immunoSEQ multiplex PCR. The table includes around 200,000 clones, about 75% detected once. CDR3 size: 17 residues. With V trimmed by 0 bases and J by 3 bases, 11 bases remained unmatched. The germline gives CDR1 LGHNA, CDR2 YNFKEQ. This clone was seen only once. Its antigen is undetermined. The sequence derives from a man aged 18 to 35 in good health and CMV-seronegative. What was sequenced was PBMCs. This sequence joins TRBV4-2 and TRBJ2-7, with 7 bases aligning to TRBD2. The CDR3 protein is CASSQDRSGEVGYEQYF. CDR3 nucleotide sequence: TGTGCCAGCAGCCAAGATCGGAGCGGGGAGGTTGGCTACGAGCAGTACTTC.